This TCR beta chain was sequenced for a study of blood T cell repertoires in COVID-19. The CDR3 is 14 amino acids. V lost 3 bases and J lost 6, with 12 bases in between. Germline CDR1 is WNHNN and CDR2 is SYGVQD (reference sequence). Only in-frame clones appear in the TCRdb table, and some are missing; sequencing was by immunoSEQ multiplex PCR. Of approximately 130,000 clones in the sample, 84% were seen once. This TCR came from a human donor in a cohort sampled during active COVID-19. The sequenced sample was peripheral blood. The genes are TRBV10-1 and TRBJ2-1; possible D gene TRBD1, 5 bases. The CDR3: CASSDRATGNEQFF. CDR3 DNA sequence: TGCGCCAGCAGTGACAGGGCTACGGGCAATGAGCAGTTCTTC.